This T cell receptor (beta chain) was recovered during a study of a mutant IDH1 vaccine in newly diagnosed glioma. Sample time point: week 47, end of study. The investigators gave 300 ug of mutant IDH1 20-mer peptide in each vaccine dose, together with topical imiquimod. The donor cohort comprised cases of new WHO grade 3 or 4 IDH1-mutant, ATRX-lost astrocytoma. This clone is a singleton in its sample. Its specificity is not known. Sequencing used immunoSEQ multiplex PCR; TCRdb keeps in-frame clones, though not all of them. The sample has roughly 86,000 clones, about 90% seen once. The ends lost 2 bases at V and 4 bases at J; junction bases unmatched: 0. The CDR3 length is 14 residues. Germline lookup yields CDR1 LNHDA and CDR2 SQIVND (reference sequence).

The sequence was collected from a woman aged 50 to 60 with glioma. The V and J genes are TRBV19 and TRBJ2-1; 9 nucleotides agree with TRBD2. The specimen comprised PBMCs, sampled from a glioma patient whose treatment included an IDH1 peptide vaccine. This chain's CDR3 is CASSISGRYNEQFF. CDR3 DNA sequence: TGTGCCAGTAGTATAAGCGGGAGGTACAATGAGCAGTTCTTC.